This is a list of T cell receptor beta chains from one sample in a study of vaccination and CD4 T cells after COVID-19. These receptors' antigens are unknown. Each CDR3 protein gets one entry after TCRdb re-called the PCR reads with MiXCR. The sample lists more than 12,000 distinct CDR3 sequences, less than 70% occurring once. The material was CD4+ T cells from blood, cultured in vitro, obtained before SARS-CoV-2 vaccination. The receptors were sampled from a human donor who had recovered from COVID-19. Both conserved end residues are part of each CDR3. The D gene is left open where the match is weak. Some rows mark clone size as missing; the rest say once, few, many or name a class of expanded clone.

clone size: few
CDR3 length: 13
D gene: .
J gene: TRBJ2-3
V gene: TRBV6-1
CDR3 DNA: TGTGCCAGCAGCCCAGAGGGGGCAGATACGCAGTATTTT
CDR3 protein: CASSPEGADTQYF

clone size: .
CDR3 length: 15
D gene: TRBD1
J gene: TRBJ1-3
V gene: TRBV6-1
CDR3 DNA: TGTGCCAGCAGACCAGGGGGCGCGGGGTCTCACACCATATATTTT
CDR3 protein: CASRPGGAGSHTIYF

clone size: .
CDR3 length: 15
D gene: .
J gene: TRBJ2-5
V gene: TRBV6-1
CDR3 DNA: TGTGCCAGCAGTCCCGGGACTCTCACCGGGGAGACCCAGTACTTC
CDR3 protein: CASSPGTLTGETQYF

clone size: few
CDR3 length: 14
D gene: TRBD2
J gene: TRBJ2-7
V gene: TRBV20-1
CDR3 DNA: TGCAGTGCGGGGGGAGGCGGGAGCCCCCACGAGCAGTACTTC
CDR3 protein: CSAGGGGSPHEQYF

clone size: few
CDR3 length: 14
D gene: .
J gene: TRBJ2-5
V gene: TRBV19
CDR3 DNA: TGTGCCAGTAGTAAAGGACAGAGACAAGAGACCCAGTACTTC
CDR3 protein: CASSKGQRQETQYF

clone size: few
CDR3 length: 20
D gene: .
J gene: TRBJ2-3
V gene: TRBV20-1
CDR3 DNA: TGCAGTGCTCAGGATATAACCGGTTTACTTGGACTCCCCCGCACAGATACGCAGTATTTT
CDR3 protein: CSAQDITGLLGLPRTDTQYF

clone size: .
CDR3 length: 11
D gene: .
J gene: TRBJ2-7
V gene: TRBV30
CDR3 DNA: TGTGCCTGGGACCGTGACTACGAGCAGTACTTC
CDR3 protein: CAWDRDYEQYF

clone size: .
CDR3 length: 13
D gene: .
J gene: TRBJ2-2
V gene: TRBV20-1
CDR3 DNA: TGCAGTGCTAGAGTAACTAGGCCCGGGGAGCTGTTTTTT
CDR3 protein: CSARVTRPGELFF

clone size: .
CDR3 length: 13
D gene: .
J gene: TRBJ1-1
V gene: TRBV19
CDR3 DNA: TGTGCCAGTAGTATAGATTGGGACGGTCGGGCTTTCTTT
CDR3 protein: CASSIDWDGRAFF

clone size: .
CDR3 length: 15
D gene: TRBD1
J gene: TRBJ1-1
V gene: TRBV10-3
CDR3 DNA: TGTGCCATCAGACAGGGGGAGGTTAAGGGCACTGAAGCTTTCTTT
CDR3 protein: CAIRQGEVKGTEAFF

clone size: .
CDR3 length: 14
D gene: TRBD1
J gene: TRBJ2-1
V gene: TRBV6-4
CDR3 DNA: TGTGCCAGCAGTGACGGGACAGGGGTCCATGAGCAGTTCTTC
CDR3 protein: CASSDGTGVHEQFF

clone size: .
CDR3 length: 15
D gene: TRBD2
J gene: TRBJ2-2
V gene: TRBV7-9
CDR3 DNA: TGTGCCAGCAGCAGACTAGCAGGGAACACCGGGGAGCTGTTTTTT
CDR3 protein: CASSRLAGNTGELFF

clone size: few
CDR3 length: 15
D gene: TRBD1
J gene: TRBJ1-6
V gene: TRBV2
CDR3 DNA: TGTGCCAGCAGTGTGAACACAGGGGGAGTTTCACCCCTCCACTTT
CDR3 protein: CASSVNTGGVSPLHF

clone size: .
CDR3 length: 13
D gene: .
J gene: TRBJ1-3
V gene: TRBV6-1
CDR3 DNA: TGTGCCAGCAGTGAAAGTCAGACCGCCACCATATATTTT
CDR3 protein: CASSESQTATIYF

clone size: few
CDR3 length: 14
D gene: TRBD1
J gene: TRBJ1-1
V gene: TRBV20-1
CDR3 DNA: TGCAGTGCTAGAGATGGGACAGGCGGAGGTGAAGCTTTCTTT
CDR3 protein: CSARDGTGGGEAFF

clone size: .
CDR3 length: 13
D gene: TRBD2
J gene: TRBJ2-7
V gene: TRBV10-1
CDR3 DNA: TGCGCCAGTGTGCTAGCGGGAGTTGACGAGCAGTACTTC
CDR3 protein: CASVLAGVDEQYF

clone size: .
CDR3 length: 13
D gene: .
J gene: TRBJ2-7
V gene: TRBV20-1
CDR3 DNA: TGCAGTGCTAGAGAACTAGAAGGGCGCGAGCAGTACTTC
CDR3 protein: CSARELEGREQYF